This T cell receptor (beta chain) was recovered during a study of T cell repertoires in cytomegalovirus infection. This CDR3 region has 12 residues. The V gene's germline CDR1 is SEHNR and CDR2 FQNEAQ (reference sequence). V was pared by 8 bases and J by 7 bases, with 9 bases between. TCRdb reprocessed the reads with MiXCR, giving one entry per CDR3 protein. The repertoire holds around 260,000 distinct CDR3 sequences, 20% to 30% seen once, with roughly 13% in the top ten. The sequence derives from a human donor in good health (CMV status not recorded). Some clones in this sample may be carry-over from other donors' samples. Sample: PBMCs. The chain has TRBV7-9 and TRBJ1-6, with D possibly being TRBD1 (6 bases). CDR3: CASRQENSPLHF. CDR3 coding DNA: TGTGCCAGCCGACAGGAGAATTCACCCCTCCACTTT.